This T cell receptor beta chain was recovered during a study of blood T cell repertoires in COVID-19. Study as a whole: The origin of the acute and convalescent COVID-19 samples was the United States, Italy and Spain.

Deletions cut 2 bases from V and 4 bases from J, with 10 bases between. This CDR3 is 14 amino acids long. The protocol was immunoSEQ multiplex PCR, while the TCRdb copy is restricted to in-frame clones and leaves out a portion. Among about 140,000 clones listed, roughly four fifths were seen once. This TCR was recovered from a woman of 80 years or more with active or convalescent COVID-19. This rearrangement joins TRBV5-7 to TRBJ2-1, with a tentative D call TRBD1 (6 bases). TRBV5-7 is flagged as an ORF with uncertain function. Sequencing was performed on peripheral blood. DNA for the CDR3: TGTGCCAGCAGCTTTAGTCAGGGGTACAATGAGCAGTTCTTC. The encoded protein is CASSFSQGYNEQFF.